A few counts support the clone carrying this T cell receptor beta chain. Its antigen remains unknown. After constant-region reverse-primer amplification, full-length variable regions underwent semi-nested PCR with Nested Universal Primer A. TCRdb analysed the 5' RACE reads with MiXCR anew, one entry per CDR3 protein. Found here are about 43,000 distinct CDR3 sequences, less than 30% of them singletons; the top ten hold 3.5% to 4%. Germline V gene sequence: CDR1 MDHEN, CDR2 SYDVKM. The CDR3 length is 13 residues. The V end was cut by 2 bases, the J end by 4 bases, with 8 bases between. CD4+CD45RO+CD25- cells were isolated as memory CD4+ T cells. General study points: Tumor Treg TCRs overlapped most with tumor naive CD4+ cells.

This TCR was sampled from a female donor with breast cancer. Specimen: memory CD4+ T cells sorted from a lymph node. Indicated subset: memory CD4+ T cells, CD4+CD45RO+CD25-. V gene TRBV28 combines with J gene TRBJ1-2; D is unclear. The CDR3 spells CASSLRASYGYTF. In DNA, the CDR3 is TGTGCCAGCAGTTTAAGGGCTTCCTATGGCTACACCTTC.